These 13 T cell receptor beta chains were sequenced from one sample in a study of T-cell reconstitution after alpha-beta-depleted transplantation in children. A library of TCRbeta sequences, prepared with unique molecular identifiers, was generated. TCRdb reprocessed the PCR reads via MiXCR and lists one record per CDR3 protein. There are about 610,000 distinct CDR3 sequences in the sample; about 10% occur only once, and 4% to 5% lies in the top ten. The input for sequencing was PBMCs from the stem cell graft donor, taken from the stem cell graft. Every receptor here comes from a human donor who donated a stem cell graft to a child with acute myeloid leukemia.

The chain is built from TRBV20-1 and TRBJ2-4, with D perhaps matching TRBD2 (7 bases). Per the germline V gene, CDR1 is DFQATT and CDR2 is SNEGSKA (reference sequence). With 5 bases removed from V and 4 bases from J, the gap between germline ends came to 21 bases. This CDR3 comprises 16 residues. The CDR3 here is CSAGPAGAAGKNIQYF. The DNA for the CDR3 is TGCAGTGCTGGGCCGGCGGGGGCAGCGGGGAAAAACATTCAGTACTTC.

This clonotype occurred a few times. The J gene is TRBJ1-5, the V gene TRBV7-6, with a weak D call TRBD1 (5 bases). The V gene's germline CDR1 is SGHVS and CDR2 FNYEAQ. There are 14 residues in the CDR3. Trimming left V 2 bases short and J 5 bases short, with 10 bases between. CDR3 DNA: TGTGCCAGCAGCTTACAGGGTGGCGATCAGCCCCAGCATTTT. Residues: CASSLQGGDQPQHF.

Notes on this clonotype: The germline gene is not matched at one end of the junction; a read error may be the cause. The chain employs TRBV20-1 and TRBJ2-1, with TRBD2 matching over 10 bases. Germline V lookup: CDR1 DFQATT, CDR2 SNEGSKA (reference sequence). This CDR3 spans 17 amino acids. CDR3 residues: CCASAGLAEPPYNEQFF. CDR3 nucleotides: TGCTGTGCTAGTGCAGGACTAGCGGAACCTCCATACAATGAGCAGTTCTTC.

This clonotype has ten or more counts. The V gene is TRBV25-1, the J gene TRBJ2-7; possibly TRBD2 for D (6 bases). V lost 7 bases, J lost 0 bases, and 10 bases lay in between. The CDR3 is 13 amino acids. Looked up from germline, CDR1 is MGHDK and CDR2 is SYGVNS. The CDR3 protein is CASKGGVSYEQYF. The CDR3 coding sequence is TGTGCCAGCAAAGGAGGGGTCTCCTACGAGCAGTACTTC.

This clonotype was detected a few times. The chain recombines TRBV20-1 with TRBJ2-1; D is possibly TRBD1 or TRBD2 (5 bases each). Germline lookup yields CDR1 DFQATT and CDR2 SNEGSKA (reference sequence). This CDR3 region has 16 residues. Trimming took 0 bases from V and 6 from J, leaving 18 bases between them. The DNA for the CDR3 is TGCAGTGCTAGAGATCGTAGGCAGGGAGTGGGCAATGAGCAGTTCTTC. It encodes CSARDRRQGVGNEQFF.

This clonotype came up many times. This chain connects TRBV6-5 to TRBJ1-2; 9 positions match TRBD1. The CDR3 runs 15 residues. Germline V gene sequence: CDR1 MNHEY, CDR2 SVGAGI. V was clipped by 6 bases and J by 4 bases; unmatched bases: 9. Here the CDR3 reads CASRSATGGGYGYTF. The CDR3 bases are TGTGCCAGCAGATCGGCGACAGGGGGGGGCTATGGCTACACCTTC.

This clonotype appeared a few times. The chain joins TRBV7-9 to TRBJ1-4; no firm D call. Germline V gene sequence: CDR1 SEHNR, CDR2 FQNEAQ (reference sequence). Trimming removed 7 bases at V and 4 bases at J, with 10 bases between. This CDR3 region has 13 residues. CDR3 sequence reads: CASNANSNEKLFF. CDR3 DNA: TGTGCCAGCAATGCTAACAGTAATGAAAAACTGTTTTTT.

This clonotype appeared many times. This chain links TRBV20-1 with TRBJ2-1, with TRBD1 identical over 10 bases. Germline lookup yields CDR1 DFQATT and CDR2 SNEGSKA (reference sequence). CDR3 length: 15 amino acids. V lost 6 bases to trimming and J lost 7 bases; unmatched junction nucleotides: 12. CDR3: CSATSRDRGRNEQFF. The CDR3 DNA is TGCAGTGCCACAAGCCGGGACAGGGGTAGGAATGAGCAGTTCTTC.

This clonotype occurred a few times. This sequence joins TRBV20-1 and TRBJ2-7, with D unclear. This CDR3 comprises 14 residues. Between the trimmed V and J ends, which lost 0 bases and 1 base, there was a span of 10 bases. From germline, CDR1 is DFQATT and CDR2 SNEGSKA (reference sequence). The CDR3 bases are TGCAGTGCTAGAGATTACGTTGGGTCCTACGAGCAGTACTTC. It specifies CSARDYVGSYEQYF.

In its sample, this clonotype was seen many times. The chain carries TRBV20-1 and TRBJ1-5, with unresolved D. Trimming stripped 7 bases from V and 0 bases from J, with 16 bases between. The germline CDR1 and CDR2 sequences are DFQATT and SNEGSKA (reference sequence). The CDR3 is 15 amino acids. CDR3 loop: CSVVRGPPSNQPQHF. The CDR3 bases are TGCAGTGTCGTCCGTGGGCCCCCTAGCAATCAGCCCCAGCATTTT.

The V gene is TRBV14, the J gene TRBJ1-2, with a weak D call TRBD1 (5 bases). Germline values: CDR1 SGHDN, CDR2 FVKESK. V lost 3 bases to trimming and J lost 5 bases, with 10 bases between them. The CDR3 has 13 amino acids. CDR3 loop: CASSQGVYYGYTF. The CDR3 nucleotides are TGTGCCAGCAGCCAGGGGGTCTATTATGGCTACACCTTC.

This clonotype was found a few times. The chain recombines TRBV20-1 with TRBJ2-2; TRBD2 matches at 7 bases. Trimming removed 7 bases from V and 2 bases from J; junction bases left unmatched: 7. The CDR3 is 14 residues long. The germline CDR1 and CDR2 sequences are DFQATT and SNEGSKA (reference sequence). The CDR3 DNA reads TGCAGTGTTACGGGACTAACTAACACCGGGGAGCTGTTTTTT. Translating it yields CSVTGLTNTGELFF.

The chain recombines TRBV20-1 with TRBJ2-3; D may be TRBD2 (6 bases). V was trimmed by 3 bases and J by 6 bases, leaving 16 bases between them. Looked up from germline, CDR1 is DFQATT and CDR2 is SNEGSKA (reference sequence). CDR3 length: 14 residues. This CDR3 is CSARTGVLPDTQYF. The CDR3, as DNA: TGCAGTGCTAGGACGGGAGTTTTACCGGATACGCAGTATTTT.